The present T cell receptor (beta chain) was sequenced within a study of blood T cell repertoires in COVID-19. The authors' processing: The assay estimated nucleated cells by amplifying reference gene primers. Assay used: immunoSEQ multiplex PCR; TCRdb lists only in-frame clones, some missing. V, J and clone size are those of that table, while D and trimming were read from the DNA. This table has some 290,000 clones, 88% appearing once. This CDR3 has 18 amino acids. Germline CDR1 SGHNT, CDR2 YYREEE (reference sequence). V shed 0 bases, J shed 3 bases, and the junction held 9 bases outside the gene matches. One Seattle source followed patients from active infection through their disease course.

The V call is TRBV5-4, the J call TRBJ2-1; 10 bases fit TRBD2. The sequenced sample was peripheral blood. The receptor's source is a woman aged 30 to 39 with COVID-19, enrolled during active disease. The CDR3 sequence: CASSLGASGRGDYNEQFF. The CDR3 nucleotides read TGTGCCAGCAGCTTGGGGGCGAGCGGGAGGGGGGACTACAATGAGCAGTTCTTC.